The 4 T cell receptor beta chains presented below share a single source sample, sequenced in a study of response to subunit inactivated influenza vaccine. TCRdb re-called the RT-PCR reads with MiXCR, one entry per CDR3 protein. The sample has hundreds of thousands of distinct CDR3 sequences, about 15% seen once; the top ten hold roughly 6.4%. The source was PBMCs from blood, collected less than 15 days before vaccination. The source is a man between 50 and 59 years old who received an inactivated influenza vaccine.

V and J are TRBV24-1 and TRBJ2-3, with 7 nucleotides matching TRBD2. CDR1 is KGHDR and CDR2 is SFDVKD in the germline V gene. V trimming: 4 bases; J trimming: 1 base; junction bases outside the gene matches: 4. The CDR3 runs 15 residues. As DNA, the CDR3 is TGTGCCACCAGTGACCCGGGGAGGGGCACAGATACGCAGTATTTT. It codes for CATSDPGRGTDTQYF.

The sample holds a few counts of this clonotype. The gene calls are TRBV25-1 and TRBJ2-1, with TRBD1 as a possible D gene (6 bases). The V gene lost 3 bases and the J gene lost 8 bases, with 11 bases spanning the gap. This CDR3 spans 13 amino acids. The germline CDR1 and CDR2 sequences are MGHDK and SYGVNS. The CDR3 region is CASSEPGEHEQFF. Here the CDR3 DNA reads TGTGCCAGCAGTGAGCCAGGGGAACATGAGCAGTTCTTC.

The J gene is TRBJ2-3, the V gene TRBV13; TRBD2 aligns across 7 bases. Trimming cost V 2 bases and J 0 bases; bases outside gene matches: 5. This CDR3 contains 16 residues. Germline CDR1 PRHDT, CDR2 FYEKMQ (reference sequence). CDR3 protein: CASSLSERGSTDTQYF. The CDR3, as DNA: TGTGCCAGCAGCTTATCGGAGCGGGGAAGCACAGATACGCAGTATTTT.

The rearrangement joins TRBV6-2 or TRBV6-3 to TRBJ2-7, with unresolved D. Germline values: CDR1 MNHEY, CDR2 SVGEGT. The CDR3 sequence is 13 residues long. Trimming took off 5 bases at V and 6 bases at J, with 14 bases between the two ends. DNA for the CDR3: TGTGCCAGCAGTCCCCACACCCCCGGCGAGCAGTACTTC. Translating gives CASSPHTPGEQYF.